This is a list of T cell receptor beta chains from one sample in a study of blood T cell repertoires in COVID-19. Measured with immunoSEQ multiplex PCR; TCRdb has only the in-frame clones, and not every one. This sample has about 310,000 clones, with 89% found just once. Sequences were obtained from PBMCs or T cells enriched from blood (not recorded which). These receptors all come from a woman aged 35 to 49 who had recovered from COVID-19. CDR3s include the opening cysteine and the closing phenylalanine or tryptophan. For some rows the clone size is stated as once, few or many, or as a class when expanded; others skip it.

clone size | J gene | V gene | CDR3 protein
NA | TRBJ2-5 | TRBV10-3 | CAISSEGGETQYF
NA | TRBJ2-4 | TRBV29-1 | CSVVKDIAKNIQYF
NA | TRBJ1-1 | TRBV18 | CASSPTGLNTEAFF
NA | TRBJ1-6 | TRBV7-3 | CASSPGLGGNSPLHF
NA | TRBJ2-1 | TRBV3-1/TRBV3-2 | CASSLLDPTREFF
NA | TRBJ1-1 | TRBV28 | CASRGQGANTEAFF
NA | TRBJ1-1 | TRBV11-2 | CASSPAGTGSTEAFF
NA | TRBJ1-3 | TRBV2 | CASSLQGSLSGNTIYF
NA | TRBJ1-2 | TRBV10-3 | CAITNQGGPNGYTF
NA | TRBJ1-2 | TRBV4-3 | CASSQENTGGYTF
NA | TRBJ2-7 | TRBV12-3/TRBV12-4 | CASSWDRDEQYF
NA | TRBJ1-6 | TRBV9 | CASSVGRVQSPLHF
NA | TRBJ1-3 | TRBV5-1 | CASSFGQVGGNTIYF
NA | TRBJ1-1 | TRBV10-2 | CASSESQAGWREAFF
NA | TRBJ1-5 | TRBV19 | CASTGLFNQPQHF
NA | TRBJ1-4 | TRBV11-2 | CASSHNAGWVSEELFF
once | TRBJ2-7 | TRBV7-2 | CASSLVSSDEQYF
NA | TRBJ2-7 | TRBV27 | CASSRDQTGTSAFNEQYF
NA | TRBJ2-7 | TRBV7-9 | CASSSNVGQDFTYEQYF
NA | TRBJ2-1 | TRBV19 | CASSPGTGGSYNEQFF
NA | TRBJ1-4 | TRBV30 | CAWSALGVTNEKLFF
NA | TRBJ2-5 | TRBV27 | CASRPSPDRVQETQYF
NA | TRBJ2-6 | TRBV11-3 | CASSAGLAGVGANVLTF